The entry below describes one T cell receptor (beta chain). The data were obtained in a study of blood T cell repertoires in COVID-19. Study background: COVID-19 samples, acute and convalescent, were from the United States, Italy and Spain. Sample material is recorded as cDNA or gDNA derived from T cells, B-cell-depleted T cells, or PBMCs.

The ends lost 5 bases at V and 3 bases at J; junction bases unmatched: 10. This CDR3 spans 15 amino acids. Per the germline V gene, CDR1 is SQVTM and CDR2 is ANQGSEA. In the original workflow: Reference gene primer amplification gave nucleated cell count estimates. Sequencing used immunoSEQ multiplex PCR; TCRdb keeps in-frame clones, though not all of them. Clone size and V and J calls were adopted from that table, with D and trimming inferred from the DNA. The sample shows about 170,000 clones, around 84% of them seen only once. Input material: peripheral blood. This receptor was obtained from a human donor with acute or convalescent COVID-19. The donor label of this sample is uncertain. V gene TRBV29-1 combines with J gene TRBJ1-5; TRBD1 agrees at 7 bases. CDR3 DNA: TGCAGCGTTACTACAGGGGCGAAAAACAATCAGCCCCAGCATTTT. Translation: CSVTTGAKNNQPQHF. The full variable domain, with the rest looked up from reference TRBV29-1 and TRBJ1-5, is SAVISQKPSRDICQRGTSLTIQCQVDSQVTMMFWYRQQPGQSLTLIATANQGSEATYESGFVIDKFPISRPNLTFSTLTVSNMSPEDSSIYLCSVTTGAKNNQPQHFGDGTRLSIL.